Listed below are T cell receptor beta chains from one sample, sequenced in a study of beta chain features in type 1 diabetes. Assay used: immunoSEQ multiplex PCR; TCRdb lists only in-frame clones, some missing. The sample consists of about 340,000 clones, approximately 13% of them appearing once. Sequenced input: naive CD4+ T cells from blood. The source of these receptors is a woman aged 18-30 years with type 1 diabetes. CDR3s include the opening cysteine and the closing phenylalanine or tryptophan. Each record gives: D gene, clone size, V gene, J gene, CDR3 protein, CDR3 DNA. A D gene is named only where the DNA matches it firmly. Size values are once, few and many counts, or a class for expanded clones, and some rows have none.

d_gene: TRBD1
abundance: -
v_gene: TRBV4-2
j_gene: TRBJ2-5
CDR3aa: CASSQDVQGYETQYF
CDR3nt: TGTGCCAGCAGCCAAGATGTACAGGGGTACGAGACCCAGTACTTC

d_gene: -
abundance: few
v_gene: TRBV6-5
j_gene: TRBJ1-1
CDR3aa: CASSYLGGPNTEAFF
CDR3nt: TGTGCCAGCAGTTACTTGGGGGGACCGAACACTGAAGCTTTCTTT

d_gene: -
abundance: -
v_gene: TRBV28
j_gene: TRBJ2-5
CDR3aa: CASSLPDSQETQYF
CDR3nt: TGTGCCAGCAGTTTACCCGACAGTCAAGAGACCCAGTACTTC

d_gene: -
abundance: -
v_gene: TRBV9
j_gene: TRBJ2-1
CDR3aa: CASSAPREEQFF
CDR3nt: TGTGCCAGCAGCGCCCCCCGAGAGGAGCAGTTCTTC

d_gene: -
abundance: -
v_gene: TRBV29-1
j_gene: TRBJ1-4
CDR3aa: CSPRTPTEKLFF
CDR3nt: TGCAGCCCCCGGACACCCACGGAAAAACTGTTTTTT

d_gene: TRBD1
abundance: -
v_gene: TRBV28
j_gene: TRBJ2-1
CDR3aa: CASSWLGDRGNEQFF
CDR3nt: TGTGCCAGCAGTTGGCTTGGCGACAGGGGTAATGAGCAGTTCTTC

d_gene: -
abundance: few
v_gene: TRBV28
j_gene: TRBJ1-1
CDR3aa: CASSPGVLAFF
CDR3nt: TGTGCCAGCAGTCCCGGAGTGCTAGCTTTCTTT

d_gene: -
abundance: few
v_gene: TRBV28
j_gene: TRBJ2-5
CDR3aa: CASSLWQGMQETQYF
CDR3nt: TGTGCCAGCAGTTTATGGCAGGGGATGCAAGAGACCCAGTACTTC

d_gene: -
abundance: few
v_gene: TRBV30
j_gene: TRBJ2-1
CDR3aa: CAWSVGGSLYNEQFF
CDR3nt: TGTGCCTGGAGTGTAGGCGGGTCCCTTTACAATGAGCAGTTCTTC

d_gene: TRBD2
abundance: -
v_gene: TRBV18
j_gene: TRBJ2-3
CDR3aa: CASSTTSGIVDTQYF
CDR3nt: TGTGCCAGCTCAACAACTAGCGGGATAGTCGATACGCAGTATTTT

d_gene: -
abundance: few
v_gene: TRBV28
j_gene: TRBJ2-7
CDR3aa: CASRESGGLKNYEQYF
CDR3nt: TGTGCCAGCAGGGAGTCTGGGGGACTTAAGAACTACGAGCAGTACTTC

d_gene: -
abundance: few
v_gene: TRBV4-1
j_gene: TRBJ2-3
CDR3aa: CASSQVGRGRTDTQYF
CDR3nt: TGCGCCAGCAGCCAAGTCGGGCGGGGACGCACAGATACGCAGTATTTT

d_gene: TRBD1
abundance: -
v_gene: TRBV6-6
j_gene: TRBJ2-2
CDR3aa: CASSPGQSRELFF
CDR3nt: TGTGCCAGCAGTCCGGGACAGAGTCGGGAGCTGTTTTTT